This record covers a single T cell receptor beta chain. Its cognate antigen is unknown. J was trimmed by 5 bases and V by 6 bases; bases with no gene match: 6. Germline CDR1 reads MDHEN; CDR2 reads SYDVKM. CDR3 length: 13 residues. Measured with immunoSEQ multiplex PCR; TCRdb has only the in-frame clones, and not every one. The data show more than 100,000 clones, with around 95% seen just once and more than 0.15% held by the top ten. The record originates from a study of OX40 agonist ivuxolimab in advanced cancers. Broader study findings: Researchers did not determine the expanded peripheral T cells' antigen specificity. The study found that CD8+ T cells averaged more expanded clones than CD4+. At 0.1 to 3.0 mg/kg and by week 6, CD4+ and CD8+ T cells in the blood had expanded clonally.

Sequencing used CD4+ or CD8+ T cells sorted from blood, obtained in a trial of the OX40 agonist ivuxolimab. The chain uses TRBV28 and TRBJ2-5, with 7 nucleotides matching TRBD2. This receptor was obtained from an adult with an advanced solid tumor such as melanoma, head and neck, liver or kidney cancer. The CDR3 reads CASRGGGLETQYF. The CDR3 DNA reads TGTGCCAGCAGGGGGGGAGGGTTGGAGACCCAGTACTTC.